This TCR beta chain appears in the sequencing data of a study of Ad26.COV2.S vaccination and SARS-CoV-2 variants. Overall study: Donor joined the COV1001 Ad26.COV2.S trial arm. Once or twice, 56 days apart, Ad26.COV2.S was delivered intramuscularly.

Trimming left V 1 base short and J 2 bases short, with 9 bases between. Germline V gene lookup returns CDR1 LNHDA and CDR2 SQIVND (reference sequence). There are 14 residues in the CDR3. Study conclusions and caveats: Comparable non-spike TCR breadth was observed in vaccine and placebo recipients. Vaccine recipients surpassed placebo recipients in spike-specific TCR breadth.

This clone was picked up one time. Its cognate antigen is unknown. Method: immunoSEQ multiplex PCR; TCRdb's copy keeps in-frame clones and lacks some. The table records about 350,000 clones, about 87% of them present only once. Treatment specified: roughly 19 received Ad26.COV2.S at low or high dose, single or two shots; 5 received placebo; per-sample allocation not given. All samples were drawn on day 63, counting from the first vaccine or placebo injection. The sequence was obtained from a person between 18 and 60 years old who received the Ad26.COV2.S COVID-19 vaccine or a placebo. The sample consisted of peripheral blood, taken in a trial of Ad26.COV2.S vaccine versus placebo. The gene calls are TRBV19 and TRBJ2-7; D is undetermined. Written as DNA, the CDR3 is TGTGCCAGTAGTATAGGGGATCGGACCTACGAGCAGTACTTC. This codes for CASSIGDRTYEQYF.